This T cell receptor (beta chain) emerged from a study of T-cell memory formation after mild COVID-19. Looking at the study overall: Largely donor-specific TCR clusters were found.

Study results and caveats: SARS-CoV-2 specificity was not confirmed for second-wave clones peaking on day 37.

This clonotype was picked up many times. What it binds is unknown. TCRdb re-derived calls from the 5' RACE reads in MiXCR, one entry per CDR3 protein. The sample lists 300,000 to 350,000 distinct CDR3 sequences, roughly a fifth seen once, with approximately 21% in the top ten. The CDR3 is made up of 14 amino acids. V shed 3 bases and J shed 1 base, with 10 bases lying between them. The germline V gene encodes CDR1 SGHRS and CDR2 YFSETQ. The clonotype comes from a man between 18 and 29 years old who had mild COVID-19 (a few samples of this study predate the infection). Cell type and time point are not known. J is TRBJ2-5 and V is TRBV5-1; a weak D match, TRBD1 (7 bases). Material: PBMCs or a T cell subset sorted from them (not recorded which). The DNA for the CDR3 is TGCGCCAGCAGCTGGAGGGACAGCCAAGAGACCCAGTACTTC. Translated: CASSWRDSQETQYF.